The 26 T cell receptor beta chains listed next were all sequenced from one sample in a study of blood T cell repertoires in COVID-19. The data were produced by immunoSEQ multiplex PCR, yet TCRdb's version contains in-frame clones alone and is incomplete. The sample includes about 130,000 clones, approximately 86% of them seen just once. Input material: PBMCs or T cells enriched from blood (not recorded which). These receptors all stem from a woman in her fifties or sixties who had recovered from COVID-19.

The rearrangement joins TRBV29-1 to TRBJ1-1; D unresolved. V was pared by 7 bases and J by 1 base, with 7 bases between. Per the germline V gene, CDR1 is SQVTM and CDR2 is ANQGSEA. The CDR3 is made up of 11 amino acids. This CDR3 is CSAQWNTEAFF. The CDR3 nucleotides read TGCAGCGCACAGTGGAACACTGAAGCTTTCTTT.

The chain carries TRBV2 and TRBJ1-2; 9 positions agree with TRBD1. Germline values: CDR1 SNHLY, CDR2 FYNNEI. V gave up 2 bases and J gave up 2 bases; unmatched junction bases: 3. CDR3 size: 15 residues. The CDR3: CASSEMGQGNYGYTF. For the CDR3, the DNA is TGTGCCAGCAGTGAAATGGGACAGGGAAACTATGGCTACACCTTC.

The gene calls are TRBV15 and TRBJ2-1, with TRBD1 identical over 12 bases. With V trimmed by 2 bases and J by 6 bases, 5 bases remained unmatched. The germline CDR1 and CDR2 sequences are LNHNV and YYDKDF (reference sequence). The CDR3 sequence is 16 residues long. The CDR3 protein is CATSRTPGQGANEQFF. CDR3 bases: TGTGCCACCAGCAGAACGCCGGGACAGGGGGCCAATGAGCAGTTCTTC.

CDR3 region: CASSEGGVETQYF. As DNA, the CDR3 is TGTGCCAGCAGTGAAGGGGGGGTGGAGACCCAGTACTTC. This chain joins TRBV2 and TRBJ2-5, with D tentatively TRBD2 (6 bases). Trimming removed 1 base at V and 5 bases at J, with 8 bases between. The CDR3 sequence is 13 residues long. Germline V gene data show CDR1 as SNHLY and CDR2 as FYNNEI.

The chain carries TRBV4-2 and TRBJ2-7; possible D gene TRBD2, 5 bases. The V gene's germline CDR1 is LGHNA and CDR2 YNFKEQ. V was shortened by 3 bases and J by 3 bases, with 21 bases between the two germline ends. This CDR3 is 17 amino acids long. The CDR3 DNA sequence: TGTGCCAGCAGCCAGACACACATCCCGGGATCCTTCTACGAGCAGTACTTC. Protein product: CASSQTHIPGSFYEQYF.

This clone was detected only a few times. This chain connects TRBV11-3 to TRBJ1-5; weak D call: TRBD1 (6 bases). V was pared by 2 bases and J by 0 bases, with 14 bases between. The CDR3 runs 17 residues. Germline loops: CDR1 SGHNT, CDR2 YENEEA. Here the CDR3 DNA reads TGTGCCAGCAGCTTATCCAGGGGAGCTTATAGCAATCAGCCCCAGCATTTT. Protein sequence: CASSLSRGAYSNQPQHF.

This clone was recorded a few times. This chain links TRBV14 with TRBJ2-7; D is possibly TRBD1 (5 bases). The CDR3 has 19 amino acids. CDR1 SGHDN and CDR2 FVKESK come from the germline V gene. With 0 bases removed from V and 4 bases from J, the gap between germline ends came to 25 bases. As DNA, the CDR3 is TGTGCCAGCAGCCAAGATAACGGGCGGTGGGGCCCTGCGCAGTACGAGCAGTACTTC. The encoded protein is CASSQDNGRWGPAQYEQYF.

The chain has TRBV5-4 and TRBJ1-1; perhaps TRBD1 as D (5 bases). Germline assignment: CDR1 SGHNT and CDR2 YYREEE (reference sequence). The CDR3 sequence is 13 residues long. V lost 2 bases and J lost 2, with 7 bases in between. The CDR3 nucleotides are TGTGCCAGCAGCTTACAGGAAAACACTGAAGCTTTCTTT. Protein sequence: CASSLQENTEAFF.

V usage is TRBV5-1 and J usage is TRBJ2-7, with D tentatively TRBD2 (5 bases). This CDR3 has 13 amino acids. V lost 4 bases, J lost 2 bases, and 10 bases lay in between. In germline, CDR1 is SGHRS, CDR2 YFSETQ. The CDR3 loop is CASSLLATYEQYF. The CDR3 DNA follows: TGCGCCAGCAGCCTCTTAGCGACCTACGAGCAGTACTTC.

The J gene is TRBJ2-5, the V gene TRBV25-1, with a possible D match to TRBD2 (6 bases). The CDR3 spans 14 residues. Germline CDR1 and CDR2: MGHDK and SYGVNS. V lost 1 base, J lost 7 bases, and 13 bases lay in between. Here the CDR3 reads CASSEFGPRGTQYF. The CDR3 DNA reads TGTGCCAGCAGTGAATTCGGGCCGCGGGGGACCCAGTACTTC.

This clone was counted once. The chain carries TRBV7-9 and TRBJ1-4; 10 bases match TRBD1. Germline CDR1 and CDR2: SEHNR and FQNEAQ (reference sequence). The J segment lost 7 bases and the V segment lost 5 bases, leaving 4 bases of the junction unmatched. The CDR3 length is 14 residues. The CDR3 nucleotides read TGTGCCAGCAGCACCGGGACAGGGGTTGAAAAACTGTTTTTT. This codes for CASSTGTGVEKLFF.

This chain joins TRBV13 and TRBJ2-7, with D maybe TRBD1 (6 bases). The CDR3 sequence is 16 residues long. Germline values: CDR1 PRHDT, CDR2 FYEKMQ (reference sequence). V was cut by 6 bases and J by 0 bases, with 18 bases left in between. The CDR3 nucleotides read TGTGCCAGCAGTTGGGGTAGGGGGACGGGCTCCTACGAGCAGTACTTC. This sequence encodes CASSWGRGTGSYEQYF.

V usage is TRBV13 and J usage is TRBJ1-1, with 8 bases lining up with TRBD1. The CDR3 length is 14 residues. Germline CDR1 PRHDT, CDR2 FYEKMQ (reference sequence). The V segment lost 5 bases and the J segment 5 bases; nucleotides outside the gene matches: 7. In DNA form, the CDR3 reads TGTGCCAGCAGCGCTACAGGGGGAAGAACTGAAGCTTTCTTT. Protein product: CASSATGGRTEAFF.

The chain couples TRBV7-3 to TRBJ1-1; D ambiguous. Trimming took off 1 base at V and 0 bases at J, with 6 bases between the two ends. This CDR3 contains 14 residues. In germline, CDR1 is SGHTA, CDR2 FQGTGA. CDR3 nucleotide sequence: TGTGCCAGCAGCTTAAGTCAGATGAACACTGAAGCTTTCTTT. It specifies CASSLSQMNTEAFF. The full variable domain, completed using reference TRBV7-3 and TRBJ1-1, is GAGVSQTPSNKVTEKGKYVELRCDPISGHTALYWYRQSLGQGPEFLIYFQGTGAADDSGLPNDRFFAVRPEGSVSTLKIQRTERGDSAVYLCASSLSQMNTEAFFGQGTRLTVV.

The J gene is TRBJ2-7, the V gene TRBV14; a possible D gene is TRBD2 (6 bases). V lost 1 base and J 0 bases, leaving 13 bases between the germline ends. This CDR3 is 16 amino acids long. From germline, CDR1 is SGHDN and CDR2 FVKESK. CDR3 sequence: CASSQGRGFPSYEQYF. CDR3 sequence (DNA): TGTGCCAGCAGCCAAGGGAGGGGTTTCCCCTCCTACGAGCAGTACTTC.

The chain links TRBV6-2 or TRBV6-3 to TRBJ2-7; 11 nucleotides agree with TRBD2. Germline values: CDR1 MNHEY, CDR2 SVGEGT. The junction had 1 base not matched to a gene; V was cut back by 2 bases and J by 1 base. The CDR3 contains 15 residues. This CDR3 is CASSYGTSGSYEQYF. For the CDR3, the DNA is TGTGCCAGCAGTTACGGGACTAGCGGATCCTACGAGCAGTACTTC.

This chain links TRBV9 with TRBJ2-3; D remains ambiguous. The V gene lost 2 bases and the J gene lost 4 bases, with 14 bases spanning the gap. Germline loops: CDR1 SGDLS, CDR2 YYNGEE. This CDR3 comprises 15 residues. CDR3 nucleotide sequence: TGTGCCAGCAGCGTGTTGCCAGCGAAGGCAGATACGCAGTATTTT. Its protein product is CASSVLPAKADTQYF.

The V gene is TRBV14, the J gene TRBJ1-6; tentatively, D is TRBD1 (5 bases). Between the trimmed V and J ends, which lost 2 bases and 5 bases, there was a span of 10 bases. CDR3 length: 15 amino acids. Germline-derived CDR1 and CDR2 are SGHDN and FVKESK. This chain's CDR3 is CASSQYSGNNSPLHF. CDR3 in DNA: TGTGCCAGCAGCCAATATTCAGGGAATAATTCACCCCTCCACTTT. Using reference TRBV14 and TRBJ1-6 for the parts outside the CDR3, the full variable domain is EAGVTQFPSHSVIEKGQTVTLRCDPISGHDNLYWYRRVMGKEIKFLLHFVKESKQDESGMPNNRFLAERTGGTYSTLKVQPAELEDSGVYFCASSQYSGNNSPLHFGNGTRLTVT.

V is TRBV5-8 and J is TRBJ2-3; D unclear. Germline values: CDR1 SGHTS, CDR2 YDEGEE. V was cut by 2 bases and J by 6 bases, with 10 bases left in between. CDR3 size: 13 residues. The CDR3 loop reads CASSFRFADTQYF. CDR3 nucleotides: TGTGCCAGCAGCTTCCGGTTCGCCGATACGCAGTATTTT.

Of note for this clone: Other DNA sequences in the same sample also yield this CDR3. This rearrangement joins TRBV25-1 to TRBJ2-2; a weak D match, TRBD2 (7 bases). V was clipped by 3 bases and J by 2 bases, with 10 bases between them. Germline CDR1 and CDR2: MGHDK and SYGVNS. CDR3 length equals 15 residues. The CDR3 here is CASSEAGANTGELFF. In DNA, the CDR3 is TGTGCCAGCAGTGAGGCGGGGGCCAACACCGGGGAGCTGTTTTTT. Filled out from reference TRBV25-1 and TRBJ2-2, the complete variable domain reads EADIYQTPRYLVIGTGKKITLECSQTMGHDKMYWYQQDPGMELHLIHYSYGVNSTEKGDLSSESTVSRIRTEHFPLTLESARPSHTSQYLCASSEAGANTGELFFGEGSRLTVL.

This clone appeared a single time. The chain couples TRBV4-1 to TRBJ2-2; D perhaps matches TRBD1 (6 bases). Trimming pared 2 bases from V and 2 bases from J, leaving 9 bases between. Germline V gene sequence: CDR1 MGHRA, CDR2 YSYEKL. The CDR3 is 15 amino acids. CDR3: CASSQQGINTGELFF. The CDR3 coding sequence is TGCGCCAGCAGCCAACAGGGGATTAACACCGGGGAGCTGTTTTTT.

This clone was seen once. V usage is TRBV5-6 and J usage is TRBJ1-4, with D perhaps TRBD1 (6 bases). The CDR3 totals 16 residues. Germline V gene lookup returns CDR1 SGHDT and CDR2 YYEEEE. Trimming took 2 bases from V and 4 from J, leaving 15 bases between them. CDR3 sequence (DNA): TGTGCCAGCAGCTTCCGGACAGTTAGGGATAATGAAAAACTGTTTTTT. Its protein is CASSFRTVRDNEKLFF.

The chain is built from TRBV4-3 and TRBJ2-5, with D possibly being TRBD2 (6 bases). The germline V and J ends were trimmed by 4 bases and 4 bases, with 16 bases remaining between them. The CDR3 is 15 amino acids. Germline V lookup: CDR1 LGHNA, CDR2 YSLEER. The chain's CDR3 is CASSPGGLGGETQYF. The CDR3 DNA reads as TGCGCCAGCAGCCCCGGGGGATTGGGCGGAGAGACCCAGTACTTC.

CDR3 residues: CASSVMPGGASGANVLTF. The CDR3 DNA sequence: TGTGCCAGCAGCGTAATGCCGGGGGGGGCCTCTGGGGCCAACGTCCTGACTTTC. The rearrangement joins TRBV9 to TRBJ2-6, with 8 positions matching TRBD2. Per germline, CDR1 SGDLS and CDR2 YYNGEE. The junction had 6 bases not matched to a gene; V was cut back by 1 base and J by 0 bases. CDR3 length: 18 amino acids.

The rearrangement uses TRBV7-9 and TRBJ2-2; maybe TRBD1 (5 bases). Germline values: CDR1 SEHNR, CDR2 FQNEAQ (reference sequence). The germline V and J ends were trimmed by 6 bases and 4 bases, with 9 bases remaining between them. The CDR3 contains 13 residues. The CDR3 loop reads CASRSRVTGELFF. In DNA, the CDR3 is TGTGCCAGCAGATCCAGGGTCACCGGGGAGCTGTTTTTT.

The chain couples TRBV19 to TRBJ2-1; tentatively, D is TRBD2 (5 bases). V was trimmed by 2 bases and J by 0 bases, leaving 11 bases between them. This CDR3 contains 16 residues. Looked up from germline, CDR1 is LNHDA and CDR2 is SQIVND (reference sequence). In DNA, the CDR3 is TGTGCCAGTAGTATATTCATAGGGAGCTCCTACAATGAGCAGTTCTTC. This sequence encodes CASSIFIGSSYNEQFF.